This T cell receptor (beta chain) emerged from a study of blood T cell repertoires in COVID-19. For the study at large: The study drew acute and convalescent COVID-19 samples from the United States, Italy and Spain.

Recovered Cohort 3 donors showed two negative PCRs, clearance, or symptom resolution. Measured with immunoSEQ multiplex PCR; TCRdb has only the in-frame clones, and not every one. The sample lists about 250,000 clones; 70% to 90% were seen once. Sequenced sample: PBMCs or T cells enriched from blood (not recorded which). The source of this sequence is a man between 18 and 35 years old who had recovered from COVID-19.

The CDR3 loop is CASRGTETSGTEAFF. The CDR3, as DNA: TGTGCCAGCAGGGGGACAGAAACCTCGGGCACTGAAGCTTTCTTT. V is TRBV2 and J is TRBJ1-1; TRBD1 matches at 7 bases. CDR1 SNHLY and CDR2 FYNNEI come from the germline V gene. J gave up 4 bases and V 6 bases, and 11 bases lay outside the gene matches. The CDR3 has 15 amino acids.